This T cell receptor beta chain was profiled in a study of cytomegalovirus exposure and HLA in healthy donors. In this sample, this clone turned up a few times. With 4 bases removed from V and 0 bases from J, the gap between germline ends came to 19 bases. This CDR3 is 17 amino acids long. Germline assignment: CDR1 SGHRS and CDR2 YFSETQ. Primers included in the PCR were 60 Vbeta and 13 Jbeta primers. Authors' methods: Unique TCR beta chains totaled some 81 million in a later count, with roughly 11 million of them shared. The method was immunoSEQ multiplex PCR; TCRdb's version includes in-frame clones alone and lacks a portion of them. Clonal size and the V and J genes are those of that table, whereas D and trimming came from the DNA. The data show hundreds of thousands of clones, around 80% seen once.

The TCR comes from a male donor in good health and CMV-seronegative. V gene TRBV5-1 combines with J gene TRBJ1-1; D might be TRBD1 (5 bases). The sample comprised PBMCs. For the CDR3, the DNA is TGCGCCAGCAGCCCCCCGCGGCAGGGAGGAATGAACACTGAAGCTTTCTTT. Protein sequence: CASSPPRQGGMNTEAFF.